The 32 T cell receptor beta chains below come from one sample, sequenced in a study of T-cell memory formation after mild COVID-19. In TCRdb, the 5' RACE reads were re-called with MiXCR into one record per CDR3 protein. The sample lists about 290,000 distinct CDR3 sequences, roughly 15% occurring once. The sample was PBMCs or a T cell subset sorted from them (not recorded which). The receptors come from a man aged 18 to 29 who had mild COVID-19 (a few samples of this study predate the infection). Cell type and time point are not known.

V is TRBV3-1 and J is TRBJ2-7; D remains ambiguous. The CDR3 sequence is 15 residues long. The germline V gene encodes CDR1 LGHDT and CDR2 YNNKEL (reference sequence). V shed 0 bases and J shed 3 bases, with 12 bases lying between them. CDR3 region: CASSQEPGTNYEQYF. The CDR3 DNA reads as TGTGCCAGCAGCCAAGAGCCGGGCACTAACTACGAGCAGTACTTC.

The genes are TRBV6-5 and TRBJ1-2, with D maybe TRBD1 (5 bases). From germline, CDR1 is MNHEY and CDR2 SVGAGI. The CDR3 consists of 13 residues. Trimming shortened V by 4 bases and J by 8 bases, and 14 bases separated the two germline ends. CDR3 sequence: CASSSIRRDGYTF. The CDR3 nucleotides read TGTGCCAGCAGTTCCATTCGCAGGGACGGCTACACCTTC.

The rearrangement uses TRBV5-1 and TRBJ1-1; weak D call: TRBD1 (6 bases). The CDR3 contains 14 residues. V was trimmed by 0 bases and J by 12 bases, leaving 18 bases between them. Germline-derived CDR1 and CDR2 are SGHRS and YFSETQ. The CDR3 is CASSLDYETGSTFF. The CDR3 DNA sequence: TGCGCCAGCAGCTTGGATTACGAAACAGGGAGTACTTTCTTT.

The genes are TRBV30 and TRBJ1-2, with D perhaps matching TRBD1 (5 bases). Germline V gene sequence: CDR1 GTSNPN, CDR2 SVGIG (reference sequence). V lost 3 bases, J lost 2 bases, and 13 bases lay in between. CDR3 length: 14 residues. CDR3 amino acids: CAWRRQLLNYGYTF. Written as DNA, the CDR3 is TGTGCCTGGAGACGACAGCTTTTGAACTATGGCTACACCTTC.

V gene TRBV9 combines with J gene TRBJ2-3, with TRBD2 matching over 9 bases. Germline lookup yields CDR1 SGDLS and CDR2 YYNGEE. CDR3 size: 14 residues. V gave up 2 bases and J gave up 5 bases; unmatched junction bases: 3. The CDR3 region is CASSVAGGEDTQYF. For the CDR3, the DNA is TGTGCCAGCAGCGTCGCGGGGGGGGAAGATACGCAGTATTTT.

This clonotype has a count of ten or more. The J gene is TRBJ1-1, the V gene TRBV2; D gene ambiguous. V was clipped by 6 bases and J by 5 bases, with 10 bases between them. Germline lookup yields CDR1 SNHLY and CDR2 FYNNEI. The CDR3 length is 12 residues. Written as DNA, the CDR3 is TGTGCCAGCAGGGCGGATGGGACTGAAGCTTTCTTT. Translating it yields CASRADGTEAFF.

This clonotype was seen at least ten times. This chain connects TRBV11-2 to TRBJ2-3, with D maybe TRBD2 (6 bases). The germline V and J ends were trimmed by 1 base and 3 bases, with 14 bases remaining between them. Per germline, CDR1 SGHAT and CDR2 FQNNGV. The CDR3 is made up of 16 amino acids. The CDR3 loop reads CASSLVRGSETDTQYF. The DNA of the CDR3 is TGTGCCAGCAGCTTAGTCCGGGGGTCAGAAACAGATACGCAGTATTTT.

As regards this clonotype: A much larger clone sits a single nucleotide away, making a read error possible. This chain links TRBV9 with TRBJ2-3, with TRBD2 matching over 7 bases. Germline V gene data show CDR1 as SGDLS and CDR2 as YYNGEE. The CDR3 runs to 19 residues. With V trimmed by 0 bases and J by 2 bases, 15 bases remained unmatched. CDR3 coding DNA: TGTGCCAGCAGCGTAGAGGGAAAGACTAGCCTGTTTAACACAGATACGCAGTATTTT. This gives the protein CASSVEGKTSLFNTDTQYF.

This clonotype was observed a handful of times. The rearrangement uses TRBV7-3 and TRBJ2-5; TRBD2 matches at 9 bases. The V segment lost 3 bases and the J segment 7 bases; nucleotides outside the gene matches: 21. Germline values: CDR1 SGHTA, CDR2 FQGTGA. This CDR3 comprises 19 residues. CDR3 sequence reads: CASSLASPAGGLIVGTQYF. The CDR3 nucleotides read TGTGCCAGCAGCTTGGCAAGTCCAGCGGGGGGCCTCATCGTAGGGACCCAGTACTTC.

This clonotype was seen more than once but under ten times. This chain joins TRBV12-3 or TRBV12-4 and TRBJ2-5, with D maybe TRBD2 (7 bases). This CDR3 has 14 amino acids. The germline V and J ends were trimmed by 6 bases and 4 bases, with 15 bases remaining between them. CDR3: CASSPLRGGETQYF. Here the CDR3 DNA reads TGTGCCAGCAGCCCATTGAGGGGGGGAGAGACCCAGTACTTC.

The table lists this clonotype with a few counts. The genes are TRBV7-2 and TRBJ1-3; a possible D gene is TRBD1 (5 bases). The germline CDR1 and CDR2 sequences are SGHTA and FQGNSA. The CDR3 is made up of 14 amino acids. V was cut by 5 bases and J by 8 bases, with 16 bases left in between. The CDR3 spells CASSRPGPGDTIYF. CDR3 coding DNA: TGTGCCAGCAGCCGACCGGGGCCCGGGGACACCATATATTTT.

This clonotype showed up just a few times. The CDR3 spells CASSLDGSDQPQHF. CDR3 sequence (DNA): TGCGCCAGCAGCTTGGATGGGTCTGATCAGCCCCAGCATTTT. This chain joins TRBV5-1 and TRBJ1-5, with D unresolved. Trimming cost V 0 bases and J 5 bases, with 9 bases left between them. This CDR3 has 14 amino acids. Germline V lookup: CDR1 SGHRS, CDR2 YFSETQ.

This chain connects TRBV5-1 to TRBJ2-1, with D possibly matching TRBD1 (7 bases). This CDR3 is built from 16 residues. V was trimmed by 3 bases and J by 9 bases, leaving 22 bases between them. Germline CDR1 reads SGHRS; CDR2 reads YFSETQ. The CDR3 DNA follows: TGCGCCAGCAGCTCCGAACCGGGCGGGACAGTCAGTGAGCAGTTCTTC. Translation gives CASSSEPGGTVSEQFF.

In this sample, this clonotype turned up a few times. The V and J genes are TRBV20-1 and TRBJ1-2; D is unclear. Germline-derived CDR1 and CDR2 are DFQATT and SNEGSKA (reference sequence). The CDR3 totals 8 residues. Between the trimmed V and J ends, which lost 1 base and 9 bases, there was a span of 0 bases. The CDR3 DNA reads TGCAGTGCTAGAGGCTACACCTTC. The encoded protein is CSARGYTF.

This clonotype was recorded a few times. V gene TRBV20-1 combines with J gene TRBJ2-7; possibly TRBD2 for D (5 bases). Trimming took off 0 bases at V and 4 bases at J, with 10 bases between the two ends. The CDR3 is 13 residues long. Germline V CDR1 and CDR2: DFQATT, SNEGSKA (reference sequence). CDR3 nucleotide sequence: TGCAGTGCTAGAGATAACCTAGCTTACGAGCAGTACTTC. This sequence encodes CSARDNLAYEQYF.

The chain is built from TRBV12-3 or TRBV12-4 and TRBJ2-2; TRBD2 might be the D (6 bases). The CDR3 runs 14 residues. V was shortened by 5 bases and J by 7 bases, with 14 bases between the two germline ends. For the CDR3, the DNA is TGTGCCAGCAGTCTTACTAGCTTTGGCGGGGAGCTGTTTTTT. Its translation: CASSLTSFGGELFF.

The sample holds a few counts of this clonotype. V usage is TRBV20-1 and J usage is TRBJ1-4, with D perhaps matching TRBD1 (5 bases). This CDR3 contains 14 residues. Germline V CDR1 and CDR2: DFQATT, SNEGSKA (reference sequence). Trimming removed 2 bases at V and 3 bases at J, with 10 bases between. CDR3 DNA sequence: TGCAGTGCTAGATATGGGGCGGCTAATGAAAAACTGTTTTTT. Its protein is CSARYGAANEKLFF.

The rearrangement links TRBV7-9 to TRBJ2-4, with 8 bases aligning to TRBD1. CDR1 SEHNR and CDR2 FQNEAQ come from the germline V gene (reference sequence). The CDR3 has 14 residues. Trimming took 5 bases from V and 8 from J; bases not matched to a gene: 8. This CDR3 is CASSVGQGADIQYF. The CDR3 nucleotides are TGTGCCAGCAGCGTAGGACAGGGAGCAGACATTCAGTACTTC.

This clonotype has only a few counts. This chain joins TRBV6-5 and TRBJ1-1; 9 nucleotides match TRBD1. The junction had 8 bases not matched to a gene; V was cut back by 7 bases and J by 5 bases. This CDR3 has 14 residues. In germline, CDR1 is MNHEY, CDR2 SVGAGI. As DNA, the CDR3 is TGTGCCAGCACCCTAGGACAGGGGTGGACTGAAGCTTTCTTT. It encodes CASTLGQGWTEAFF.

The genes are TRBV19 and TRBJ1-1; weak D call: TRBD1 (6 bases). This CDR3 comprises 12 residues. The germline V gene encodes CDR1 LNHDA and CDR2 SQIVND (reference sequence). Trimming shortened V by 5 bases and J by 6 bases, and 10 bases separated the two germline ends. The CDR3 DNA follows: TGTGCCAGTAGTGAAGGGGGGCCTGAAGCTTTCTTT. It specifies CASSEGGPEAFF.

This clonotype turned up a few times. The genes are TRBV12-3 or TRBV12-4 and TRBJ1-1; 7 positions agree with TRBD1. The CDR3 sequence is 13 residues long. The V gene end was trimmed by 5 bases and the J gene end by 4 bases; junction bases not matched to a gene: 4. DNA for the CDR3: TGTGCCAGCAGTGCCAGGGGGTTCACTGAAGCTTTCTTT. This encodes CASSARGFTEAFF.

CDR3 region: CASNPAGVPYEQYF. CDR3 sequence (DNA): TGCGCCAGCAACCCAGCCGGGGTCCCGTACGAGCAGTACTTC. V is TRBV5-1 and J is TRBJ2-7, with D perhaps matching TRBD2 (5 bases). Between the trimmed V and J ends, which lost 6 bases and 4 bases, there was a span of 17 bases. The germline V gene has CDR1 SGHRS and CDR2 YFSETQ. This CDR3 contains 14 residues. Combining the CDR3 with reference TRBV5-1 and TRBJ2-7 gives the whole variable domain KAGVTQTPRYLIKTRGQQVTLSCSPISGHRSVSWYQQTPGQGLQFLFEYFSETQRNKGNFPGRFSGRQFSNSRSEMNVSTLELGDSALYLCASNPAGVPYEQYFGPGTRLTVT.

The table lists this clonotype with a few counts. The gene calls are TRBV9 and TRBJ2-1; D perhaps matches TRBD2 (7 bases). Trimming left V 1 base short and J 9 bases short, with 17 bases between. The CDR3 runs to 15 residues. Germline V gene data show CDR1 as SGDLS and CDR2 as YYNGEE. In DNA form, the CDR3 reads TGTGCCAGCAGCGTAAGTGGGGGGGCCTCGGGTGAGCAGTTCTTC. Translated, it gives CASSVSGGASGEQFF.

This clonotype was counted many times. The chain joins TRBV5-5 to TRBJ2-5; the match to TRBD2 covers 7 bases. V lost 4 bases, J lost 3 bases, and 6 bases stayed unmatched. Germline assignment: CDR1 SGHKS and CDR2 YYEKEE (reference sequence). The CDR3 is 14 amino acids. CDR3 residues: CASSPGGIEETQYF. The CDR3 DNA reads as TGTGCCAGCAGCCCGGGGGGAATAGAAGAGACCCAGTACTTC.

This clonotype was counted a few times. This chain uses TRBV7-9 with TRBJ2-4; TRBD1 is a possible D gene (5 bases). Germline V gene sequence: CDR1 SEHNR, CDR2 FQNEAQ (reference sequence). Trimming cost V 5 bases and J 0 bases, with 11 bases left between them. This CDR3 contains 15 residues. The CDR3 region has the DNA TGTGCCAGCAGCCCCCAGGGCGCAGCCAAAAACATTCAGTACTTC. As protein: CASSPQGAAKNIQYF.

This chain connects TRBV6-6 to TRBJ1-4; a possible D gene is TRBD1 (5 bases). CDR3 size: 14 residues. The V end lost 6 bases, the J end lost 8 bases, and 16 bases lay between the germline ends. CDR1 and CDR2 from the germline V gene are MNHNY and SVGAGI (reference sequence). The CDR3 region is CASRHSQEGEKLFF. The DNA for the CDR3 is TGTGCCAGCAGGCATTCACAGGAGGGGGAAAAACTGTTTTTT.

V usage is TRBV9 and J usage is TRBJ1-6; D not resolved. The V end lost 0 bases, the J end lost 6 bases, and 4 bases lay between the germline ends. This CDR3 spans 13 amino acids. Germline V gives CDR1 SGDLS, CDR2 YYNGEE. CDR3: CASSVVGNSPLHF. CDR3 bases: TGTGCCAGCAGCGTAGTCGGTAATTCACCCCTCCACTTT.

For the CDR3, the DNA is TGCAGTGCTAGGAAGGGACAGGGGGCCAACGAGCAGTACTTC. Amino acid sequence: CSARKGQGANEQYF. The chain couples TRBV20-1 to TRBJ2-7; 12 bases align to TRBD1. This CDR3 contains 14 residues. Germline values: CDR1 DFQATT, CDR2 SNEGSKA (reference sequence). Unmatched junction bases numbered 5, after V lost 3 bases and J lost 5 bases.

The CDR3 nucleotides read TGTGCCAGCAGTTTCCTACAGGAGGGGACTGAAGCTTTCTTT. It encodes CASSFLQEGTEAFF. V and J are TRBV6-2 or TRBV6-3 and TRBJ1-1, with D possibly being TRBD1 (5 bases). V was pared by 4 bases and J by 5 bases, with 14 bases between. The germline V gene encodes CDR1 MNHEY and CDR2 SVGEGT. The length of the CDR3 is 14 residues.

The genes are TRBV2 and TRBJ2-7; D is perhaps TRBD1 (6 bases). The V end was cut by 5 bases, the J end by 4 bases, with 9 bases between. Germline CDR1 reads SNHLY; CDR2 reads FYNNEI. This CDR3 has 12 amino acids. CDR3 nucleotide sequence: TGTGCCAGCAGTAAGGACAGATACGAGCAGTACGTC. Protein product: CASSKDRYEQYV.

The rearrangement links TRBV20-1 to TRBJ1-3; D gene ambiguous. V gave up 0 bases and J gave up 1 base, with 7 bases separating them. This CDR3 has 14 amino acids. Looked up from germline, CDR1 is DFQATT and CDR2 is SNEGSKA (reference sequence). CDR3 loop: CSARDDRSGNTIYF. The CDR3 bases are TGCAGTGCTAGAGACGATAGGTCTGGAAACACCATATATTTT.

This chain joins TRBV20-1 and TRBJ2-1; D might be TRBD2 (5 bases). The CDR3 sequence is 14 residues long. Germline CDR1 DFQATT, CDR2 SNEGSKA (reference sequence). V lost 1 base, J lost 7 bases, and 14 bases lay in between. CDR3 nucleotides: TGCAGTGCTAGAGTCGTGGACTCGGGGAATGAGCAGTTCTTC. This gives the protein CSARVVDSGNEQFF.